This TCR beta chain was obtained from a study of shared clonotypes between healthy human individuals. General study results and limits: Sampling included only blood; tissue repertoires likely differ.

With unsorted samples, genomic DNA was obtained from tens of millions of PBMCs. The ends lost 4 bases at V and 2 bases at J; junction bases unmatched: 1. Per the germline V gene, CDR1 is MDHEN and CDR2 is SYDVKM. CDR3 length: 13 amino acids. About this clone itself: As yet, its antigen is unknown.

The assay was carried out at the deep level. As processed by the authors: Junction-only sequences without quality scores came from ImmunoSEQ, so filtering differed. Produced via immunoSEQ multiplex PCR; TCRdb's table is partial and in-frame only. D and trimming come from the DNA, and the V and J calls and clone size come from that table. The sample includes roughly 500,000 clones, 81% seen only once; the top ten take 10% to 15%. The sequence derives from a woman aged 40-49 years in good health. Some clones in this sample may be carry-over from other donors' samples. The specimen sequenced was PBMCs. V gene TRBV28 combines with J gene TRBJ1-2; 7 bases are shared with TRBD1. The DNA of the CDR3 is TGTGCCAGCAGTTACAGGGGAAACTATGGCTACACCTTC. Protein sequence: CASSYRGNYGYTF.